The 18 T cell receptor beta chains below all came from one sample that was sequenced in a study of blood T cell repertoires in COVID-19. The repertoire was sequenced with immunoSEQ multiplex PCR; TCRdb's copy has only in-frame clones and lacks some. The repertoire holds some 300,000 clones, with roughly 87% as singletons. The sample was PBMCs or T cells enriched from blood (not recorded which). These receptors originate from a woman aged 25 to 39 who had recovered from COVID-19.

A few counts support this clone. Here the CDR3 reads CASLPGQRNTEAFF. Written as DNA, the CDR3 is TGTGCCAGCCTACCGGGACAGAGGAACACTGAAGCTTTCTTT. This sequence joins TRBV6-5 and TRBJ1-1, with 7 nucleotides matching TRBD1. The CDR3 length is 14 residues. CDR1 and CDR2 from the germline V gene are MNHEY and SVGAGI. Trimming took 8 bases from V and 1 from J; bases not matched to a gene: 7.

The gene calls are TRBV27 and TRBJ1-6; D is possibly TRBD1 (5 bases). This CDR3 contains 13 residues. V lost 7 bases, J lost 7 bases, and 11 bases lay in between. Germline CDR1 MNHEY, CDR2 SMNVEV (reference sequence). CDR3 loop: CASKTTENSPLHF. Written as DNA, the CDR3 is TGTGCCAGCAAGACGACAGAGAATTCACCCCTCCACTTT.

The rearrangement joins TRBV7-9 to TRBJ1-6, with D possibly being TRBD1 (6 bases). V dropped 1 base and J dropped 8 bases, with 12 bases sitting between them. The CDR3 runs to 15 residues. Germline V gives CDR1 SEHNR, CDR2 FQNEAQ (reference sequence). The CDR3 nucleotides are TGTGCCAGCAGCTTAGAGGGGGGGCGCGATTCACCCCTCCACTTT. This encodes CASSLEGGRDSPLHF.

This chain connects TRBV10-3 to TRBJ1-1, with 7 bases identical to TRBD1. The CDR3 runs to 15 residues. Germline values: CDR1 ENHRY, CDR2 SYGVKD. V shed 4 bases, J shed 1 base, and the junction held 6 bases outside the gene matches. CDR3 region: CAISVKGQKNTEAFF. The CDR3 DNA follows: TGTGCCATCAGTGTAAAGGGACAGAAGAACACTGAAGCTTTCTTT.

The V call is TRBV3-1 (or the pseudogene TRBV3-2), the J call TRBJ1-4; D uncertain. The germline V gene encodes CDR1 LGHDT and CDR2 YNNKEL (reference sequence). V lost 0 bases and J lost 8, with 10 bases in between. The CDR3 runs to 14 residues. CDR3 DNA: TGTGCCAGCAGCCAAGATCTTAGTGCGGAAAAACTGTTTTTT. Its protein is CASSQDLSAEKLFF.

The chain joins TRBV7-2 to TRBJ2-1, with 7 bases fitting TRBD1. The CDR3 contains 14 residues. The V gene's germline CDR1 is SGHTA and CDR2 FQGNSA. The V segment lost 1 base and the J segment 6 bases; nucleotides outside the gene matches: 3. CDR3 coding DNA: TGTGCCAGCAGCTTAGAAGGGACAGCCAATGAGCAGTTCTTC. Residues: CASSLEGTANEQFF.

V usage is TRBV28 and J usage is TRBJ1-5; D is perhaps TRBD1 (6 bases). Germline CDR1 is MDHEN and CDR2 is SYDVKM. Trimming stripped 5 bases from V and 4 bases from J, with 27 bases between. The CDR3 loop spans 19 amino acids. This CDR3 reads CASSPPSEGGWVWNQPQHF. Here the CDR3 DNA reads TGTGCCAGCAGTCCCCCCTCGGAAGGGGGTTGGGTTTGGAATCAGCCCCAGCATTTT.

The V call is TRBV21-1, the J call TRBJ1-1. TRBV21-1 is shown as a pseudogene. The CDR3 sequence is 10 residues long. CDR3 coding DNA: TGTGCCAGTGGCGAGGGTGGCGCTTTCTTT. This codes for CASGEGGAFF.

DNA of the CDR3: TGTGCCAGCAGCTACGGACAGGGCCACCTTATATCATCACCCCTCCACTTT. This translates into CASSYGQGHLISSPLHF. The chain recombines TRBV13 with TRBJ1-6, with TRBD1 matching over 8 bases. The CDR3 loop spans 17 amino acids. From germline, CDR1 is PRHDT and CDR2 FYEKMQ (reference sequence). Trimming removed 4 bases from V and 10 bases from J; junction bases left unmatched: 15.

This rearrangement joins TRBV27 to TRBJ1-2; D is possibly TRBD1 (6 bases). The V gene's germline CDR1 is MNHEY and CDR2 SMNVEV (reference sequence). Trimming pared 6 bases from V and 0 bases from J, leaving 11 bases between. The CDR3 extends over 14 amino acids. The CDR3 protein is CASSQQGANYGYTF. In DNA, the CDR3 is TGTGCCAGCAGCCAACAGGGAGCTAACTATGGCTACACCTTC.

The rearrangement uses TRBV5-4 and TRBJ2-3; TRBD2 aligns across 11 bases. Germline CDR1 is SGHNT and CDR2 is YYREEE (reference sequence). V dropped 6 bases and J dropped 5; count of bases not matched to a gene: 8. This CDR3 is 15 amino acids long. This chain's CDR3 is CASTARLAGKDTQYF. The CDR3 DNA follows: TGTGCCAGCACCGCGAGACTAGCGGGGAAAGATACGCAGTATTTT.

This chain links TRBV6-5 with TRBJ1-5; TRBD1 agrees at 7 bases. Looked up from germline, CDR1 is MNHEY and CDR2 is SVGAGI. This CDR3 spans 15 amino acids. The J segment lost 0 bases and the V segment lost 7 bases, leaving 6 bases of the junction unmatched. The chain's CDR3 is CASTLDRASNQPQHF. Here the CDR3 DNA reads TGTGCCAGCACCCTAGACAGGGCTAGCAATCAGCCCCAGCATTTT.

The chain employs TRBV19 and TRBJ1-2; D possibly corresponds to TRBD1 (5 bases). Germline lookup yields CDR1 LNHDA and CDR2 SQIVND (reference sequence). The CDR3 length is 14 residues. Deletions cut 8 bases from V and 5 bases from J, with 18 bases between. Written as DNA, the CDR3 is TGTGCCAGTCAACCGCAGGGTGCTCGGTATGGCTACACCTTC. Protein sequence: CASQPQGARYGYTF.

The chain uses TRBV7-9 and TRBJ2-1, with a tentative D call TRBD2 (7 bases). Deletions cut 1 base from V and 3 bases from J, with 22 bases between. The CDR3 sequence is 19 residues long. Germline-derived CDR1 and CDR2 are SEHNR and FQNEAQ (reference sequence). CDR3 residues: CASSLVGGRPGLVYNEQFF. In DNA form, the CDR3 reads TGTGCCAGCAGCTTAGTCGGGGGGCGCCCTGGACTGGTCTACAATGAGCAGTTCTTC.

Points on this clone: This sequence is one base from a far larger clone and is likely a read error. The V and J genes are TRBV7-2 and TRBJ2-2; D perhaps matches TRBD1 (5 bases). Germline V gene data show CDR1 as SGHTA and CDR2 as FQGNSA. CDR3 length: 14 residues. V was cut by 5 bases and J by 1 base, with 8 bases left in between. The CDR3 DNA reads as TGTGCCAGCAGCACCGGACAGAACACCGGGGAGCTGTTTTTT. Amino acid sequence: CASSTGQNTGELFF.

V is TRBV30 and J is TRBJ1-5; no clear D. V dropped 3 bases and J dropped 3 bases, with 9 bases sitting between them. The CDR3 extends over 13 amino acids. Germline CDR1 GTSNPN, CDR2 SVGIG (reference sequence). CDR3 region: CAWRQQDNQPQHF. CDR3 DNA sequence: TGTGCCTGGAGACAGCAGGACAATCAGCCCCAGCATTTT.

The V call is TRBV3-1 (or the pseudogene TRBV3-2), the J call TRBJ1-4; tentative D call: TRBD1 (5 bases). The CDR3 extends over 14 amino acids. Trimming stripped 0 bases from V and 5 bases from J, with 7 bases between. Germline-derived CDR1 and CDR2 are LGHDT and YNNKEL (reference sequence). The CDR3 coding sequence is TGTGCCAGCAGCCAAGAACGGGGGAATGAAAAACTGTTTTTT. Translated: CASSQERGNEKLFF.

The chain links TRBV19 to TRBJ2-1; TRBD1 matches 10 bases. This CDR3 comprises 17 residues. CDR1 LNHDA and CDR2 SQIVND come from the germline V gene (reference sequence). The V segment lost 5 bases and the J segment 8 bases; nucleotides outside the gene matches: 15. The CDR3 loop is CASSPIPRTGGLDEQFF. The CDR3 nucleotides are TGTGCCAGTAGTCCAATCCCTCGGACAGGGGGATTAGATGAGCAGTTCTTC.